The sample holds many counts of the clone carrying this T cell receptor (beta chain). This record belongs to a study of T cells in Graves' hyperthyroidism and ophthalmopathy. RNA transcripts gave rise to amplified TCR beta CDR3 regions. First-round RT-PCR with HTBI primers amplified the TCR CDR3 region. One entry per CDR3 protein, called by TCRdb with MiXCR from the multiplex PCR reads. The sample lists about 420,000 distinct CDR3 sequences, roughly an eighth occurring once. The CDR3 runs 13 residues. Germline assignment: CDR1 GTSNPN and CDR2 SVGIG (reference sequence). The ends were cut back, 3 bases at V and 3 bases at J, with 12 bases in the middle.

The TCR originated in a woman younger than 30 with Graves' hyperthyroidism. Material: blood. This sequence joins TRBV30 and TRBJ2-7; TRBD1 or TRBD2 may be the D gene (5 bases each). The CDR3 bases are TGTGCCTGGAGCTCGGGACGGAACTACGAGCAGTACTTC. Translating it yields CAWSSGRNYEQYF. The full variable domain, completed using reference TRBV30 and TRBJ2-7, is SQTIHQWPATLVQPVGSPLSLECTVEGTSNPNLYWYRQAAGRGLQLLFYSVGIGQISSEVPQNLSASRPQDRQFILSSKKLLLSDSGFYLCAWSSGRNYEQYFGPGTRLTVT.